This T cell receptor (beta chain) was obtained from a study of cytomegalovirus exposure and HLA in healthy donors. Profiled with immunoSEQ multiplex PCR; TCRdb holds only in-frame clones, not every one. The sample records approximately 49,000 clones, roughly 92% being singletons. Study results and caveats: Among TCR beta chains, those listed as cytomegalovirus-associated numbered about 150.

V gave up 5 bases and J gave up 5 bases, with 10 bases separating them. The CDR3 covers 13 residues. The germline V gene encodes CDR1 MDHEN and CDR2 SYDVKM. As concerns this clone: Its specificity is unknown.

V gene TRBV28 combines with J gene TRBJ1-5, with unresolved D. Sequencing was done on a sample of PBMCs. The clonotype comes from a man aged 18-30 years in good health and CMV-seronegative. CDR3 sequence (DNA): TGTGCCAGCAGTCTGAGCGGCTATCAGCCCCAGCATTTT. It encodes CASSLSGYQPQHF.